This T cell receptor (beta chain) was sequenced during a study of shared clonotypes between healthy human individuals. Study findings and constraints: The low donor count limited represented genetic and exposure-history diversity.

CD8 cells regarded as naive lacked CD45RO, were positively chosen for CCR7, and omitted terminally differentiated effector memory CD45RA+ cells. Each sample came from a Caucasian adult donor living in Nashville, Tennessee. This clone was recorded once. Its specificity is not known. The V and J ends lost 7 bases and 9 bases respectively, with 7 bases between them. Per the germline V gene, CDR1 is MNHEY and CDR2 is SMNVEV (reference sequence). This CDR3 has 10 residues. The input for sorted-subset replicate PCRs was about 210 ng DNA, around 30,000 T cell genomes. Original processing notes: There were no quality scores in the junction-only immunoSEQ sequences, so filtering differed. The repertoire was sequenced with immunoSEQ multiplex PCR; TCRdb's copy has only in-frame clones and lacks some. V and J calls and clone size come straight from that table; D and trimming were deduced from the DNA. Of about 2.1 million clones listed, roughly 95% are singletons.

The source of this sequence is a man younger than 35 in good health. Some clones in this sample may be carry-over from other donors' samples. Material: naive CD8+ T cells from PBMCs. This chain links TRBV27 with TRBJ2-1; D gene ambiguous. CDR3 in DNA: TGTGCCAGCAATTGGGGTGAGCAGTTCTTC. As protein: CASNWGEQFF.